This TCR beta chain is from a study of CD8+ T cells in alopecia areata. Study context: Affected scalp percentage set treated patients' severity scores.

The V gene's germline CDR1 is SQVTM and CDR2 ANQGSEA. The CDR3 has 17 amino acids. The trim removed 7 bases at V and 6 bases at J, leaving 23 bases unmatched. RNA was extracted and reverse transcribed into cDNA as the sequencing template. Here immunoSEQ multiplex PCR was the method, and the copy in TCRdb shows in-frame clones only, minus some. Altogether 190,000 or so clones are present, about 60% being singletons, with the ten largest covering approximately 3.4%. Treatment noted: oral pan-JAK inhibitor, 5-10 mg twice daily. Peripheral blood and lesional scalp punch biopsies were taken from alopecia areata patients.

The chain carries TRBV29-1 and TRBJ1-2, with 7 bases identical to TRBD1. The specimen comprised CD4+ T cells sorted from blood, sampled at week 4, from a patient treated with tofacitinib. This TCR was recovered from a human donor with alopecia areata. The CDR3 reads CSARIRPGGPVGDGYTF. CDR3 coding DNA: TGCAGCGCCCGAATCCGGCCAGGGGGTCCGGTTGGGGATGGCTACACCTTC.